This paragraph reports one TCR beta chain. The source of the sample is a study of shared clonotypes between healthy human individuals. There are 14 residues in the CDR3. The V gene end was trimmed by 6 bases and the J gene end by 8 bases; junction bases not matched to a gene: 7. Germline V lookup: CDR1 SGHRS, CDR2 YFSETQ. Original handling: ImmunoSEQ supplied junction-only sequences lacking quality scores, so filtering was different. The data were produced by immunoSEQ multiplex PCR, yet TCRdb's version contains in-frame clones alone and is incomplete. For V, J and clone size, that table is used; D and trimming come from the DNA. The sample has around 550,000 clones, 90% to 97% seen once.

Specimen: naive CD4+ T cells sorted from blood. The subset denotes: CD45RA+ positively selected. V is TRBV5-1 and J is TRBJ2-1, with 11 bases identical to TRBD2. This receptor was taken from a woman in her thirties in good health. The DNA of the CDR3 is TGCGCCAGCAAAAAACTAGCGGGAGATCATGAGCAGTTCTTC. Translation gives CASKKLAGDHEQFF. The full variable domain, with the rest looked up from reference TRBV5-1 and TRBJ2-1, is KAGVTQTPRYLIKTRGQQVTLSCSPISGHRSVSWYQQTPGQGLQFLFEYFSETQRNKGNFPGRFSGRQFSNSRSEMNVSTLELGDSALYLCASKKLAGDHEQFFGPGTRLTVL.